Shown below are 8 T cell receptor beta chains from a single sample sequenced in a study of T cells after yellow fever vaccination. TCRdb independently ran MiXCR on the 5' RACE reads; one entry per CDR3 protein. The data hold 25,000 to 30,000 distinct CDR3 sequences, with about 5.5% observed a single time. This specimen was PBMCs, either bulk or a sorted T-cell subset (CD4+, CD8+, memory, or dextramer-sorted; not recorded which), taken 15 days after the yellow fever booster vaccination. The origin of the receptors is a man aged 25-45 years who received the YFV17D yellow fever vaccine.

This clonotype has ten or more counts. CDR3 DNA: TGCGCCAGCAGCCAAGAAGTGGGGGCGAATAATTCACCCCTCCACTTT. It translates to CASSQEVGANNSPLHF. This chain connects TRBV4-3 to TRBJ1-6; D may be TRBD1 (6 bases). Germline CDR1 and CDR2: LGHNA and YSLEER. Trimming pared 0 bases from V and 5 bases from J, leaving 11 bases between. The CDR3 runs 16 residues.

This clonotype showed up many times. The gene calls are TRBV7-2 and TRBJ2-5; 8 bases map to TRBD2. The CDR3 loop spans 16 amino acids. The V gene end was trimmed by 2 bases and the J gene end by 5 bases; junction bases not matched to a gene: 10. Germline loops: CDR1 SGHTA, CDR2 FQGNSA. In DNA form, the CDR3 reads TGTGCCAGCAGCTTATTTACTAGCGGCGGGGCGGAGACCCAGTACTTC. Protein: CASSLFTSGGAETQYF.

The gene calls are TRBV5-5 and TRBJ2-2, with D hard to call. V lost 7 bases, J lost 4 bases, and 20 bases lay in between. The CDR3 spans 16 residues. Germline V lookup: CDR1 SGHKS, CDR2 YYEKEE (reference sequence). The CDR3 protein is CASGPGRLGGTGELFF. The DNA for the CDR3 is TGTGCCAGCGGCCCCGGGCGCCTGGGCGGCACCGGGGAGCTGTTTTTT.

V usage is TRBV20-1 and J usage is TRBJ2-7, with D tentatively TRBD1 (6 bases). The V gene's germline CDR1 is DFQATT and CDR2 SNEGSKA (reference sequence). Trimming took 1 base from V and 4 from J, leaving 11 bases between them. The CDR3 sequence is 13 residues long. The CDR3 sequence: CSARAQGLYEQYF. For the CDR3, the DNA is TGCAGTGCTAGAGCGCAGGGGTTGTACGAGCAGTACTTC.

Worth noting for this clonotype: A much larger clone sits a single nucleotide away, making a read error possible. The genes are TRBV27 and TRBJ2-7; 10 bases agree with TRBD2. Germline trimming cut 3 bases from V and 3 bases from J; bases unmatched to any gene: 8. The CDR3 runs to 16 residues. Germline V gene sequence: CDR1 MNHEY, CDR2 SMNVEV (reference sequence). DNA of the CDR3: TGTGCCAGCAGTTTGGCCACTAGCGGGACTATCTACGAGCAGTACTTC. It is translated as CASSLATSGTIYEQYF.

This clonotype was counted many times. The chain links TRBV5-6 to TRBJ1-4; 10 nucleotides agree with TRBD1. Trimming removed 3 bases from V and 8 bases from J; junction bases left unmatched: 10. Germline V CDR1 and CDR2: SGHDT, YYEEEE. The CDR3 runs to 16 residues. CDR3: CASSSNYGTGVEKLFF. The CDR3 DNA reads TGTGCCAGCAGCTCGAATTACGGGACAGGGGTGGAAAAACTGTTTTTT.

At least ten counts were recorded for this clonotype. This chain uses TRBV20-1 with TRBJ1-1; 8 positions agree with TRBD1. Germline loops: CDR1 DFQATT, CDR2 SNEGSKA (reference sequence). V shed 0 bases, J shed 5 bases, and the junction held 5 bases outside the gene matches. The CDR3 runs 14 residues. The CDR3, as DNA: TGCAGTGCTAGAGACAGGGGGCCGAGGACTGAAGCTTTCTTT. Its translation: CSARDRGPRTEAFF.

Many counts were recorded for this clonotype. J is TRBJ2-4 and V is TRBV20-1; the D is unclear. The germline CDR1 and CDR2 sequences are DFQATT and SNEGSKA (reference sequence). The CDR3 runs 17 residues. The V gene lost 2 bases and the J gene lost 2 bases, with 19 bases spanning the gap. In DNA, the CDR3 is TGCAGTGCTAGATCCCCTTGGACCCCCCATTCCAAAAACATTCAGTACTTC. Amino acids: CSARSPWTPHSKNIQYF.